This TCR beta chain was recorded in a study of T cells in localized non-small cell lung cancer. With regard to this clone: What it binds is not known.

TCRdb's copy holds only in-frame clones and misses some; the assay was immunoSEQ multiplex PCR. The repertoire holds 23,000 or so clones, with roughly 86% as singletons. V lost 3 bases, J lost 3 bases, and 11 bases lay in between. The CDR3 length is 14 residues. From germline, CDR1 is KGHSH and CDR2 LQKENI. Study-wide findings and caveats: Heterogeneity stays possible, as sequencing covered only one tumor region. Within adjacent lung there appeared a median around 57 of the top 100 tumor clones. An association was observed between higher blood T cell density and longer overall survival.

The chain employs TRBV18 and TRBJ1-1, with D perhaps TRBD1 (5 bases). The clonotype was recovered from a male donor older than 55 with stage II lung adenocarcinoma. Sequences were derived from peripheral blood mononuclear cells, sampled before any cancer treatment. CDR3 amino acids: CASSPIGRDTEAFF. DNA for the CDR3: TGTGCCAGCTCACCCATCGGCAGGGACACTGAAGCTTTCTTT. Based on the CDR3 plus reference TRBV18 and TRBJ1-1, the full variable domain is NAGVMQNPRHLVRRRGQEARLRCSPMKGHSHVYWYRQLPEEGLKFMVYLQKENIIDESGMPKERFSAEFPKEGPSILRIQQVVRGDSAAYFCASSPIGRDTEAFFGQGTRLTVV.